The 8 T cell receptor beta chains given below trace back to one sample, sequenced in a study of T cells after yellow fever vaccination. TCRdb re-called the 5' RACE reads through MiXCR, storing one row per CDR3 protein. The sample holds about 120,000 distinct CDR3 sequences, roughly 15% seen once. Specimen: CD8+ T cells sorted from PBMCs, collected 5 days after the yellow fever booster vaccination. These receptors all stem from a man aged 18 to 29 who received the YFV17D yellow fever vaccine.

The chain joins TRBV20-1 to TRBJ2-7; D not certain. The CDR3 sequence is 12 residues long. In germline, CDR1 is DFQATT, CDR2 SNEGSKA (reference sequence). Between the trimmed V and J ends, which lost 0 bases and 4 bases, there was a span of 7 bases. CDR3 residues: CSARESGYEQYV. For the CDR3, the DNA is TGCAGTGCTAGAGAATCAGGATACGAGCAGTACGTC.

The chain couples TRBV11-2 to TRBJ2-1, with TRBD2 identical over 8 bases. Germline V gene data show CDR1 as SGHAT and CDR2 as FQNNGV. The CDR3 covers 16 residues. The V gene end was trimmed by 0 bases and the J gene end by 10 bases; junction bases not matched to a gene: 11. This chain's CDR3 is CASSLDGLAGLREQFF. The CDR3 DNA is TGTGCCAGCAGCTTAGATGGCCTAGCGGGCTTACGGGAGCAGTTCTTC.

This clonotype showed up just a few times. The chain carries TRBV7-2 and TRBJ1-1; D is unresolved. Germline values: CDR1 SGHTA, CDR2 FQGNSA. The CDR3 runs to 14 residues. V lost 4 bases to trimming and J lost 4 bases, with 13 bases between them. CDR3: CASSSGEWGTEAFF. In DNA form, the CDR3 reads TGTGCCAGCAGCTCCGGAGAATGGGGCACTGAAGCTTTCTTT.

The chain carries TRBV5-1 and TRBJ2-3, with a tentative D call TRBD2 (6 bases). V dropped 4 bases and J dropped 6 bases, with 18 bases sitting between them. The CDR3 contains 15 residues. Per germline, CDR1 SGHRS and CDR2 YFSETQ. The DNA for the CDR3 is TGCGCCAGCAGCCGGAGGGACCCGGGTAGGGATACGCAGTATTTT. Translation gives CASSRRDPGRDTQYF.

V is TRBV13 and J is TRBJ1-1; perhaps TRBD1 as D (5 bases). Per the germline V gene, CDR1 is PRHDT and CDR2 is FYEKMQ (reference sequence). V was cut by 0 bases and J by 3 bases, with 11 bases left in between. The length of the CDR3 is 15 residues. CDR3 sequence: CASSLGQGWYTEAFF. As DNA, the CDR3 is TGTGCCAGCAGCTTAGGCCAGGGTTGGTACACTGAAGCTTTCTTT.

This clonotype was observed a few times. The rearrangement links TRBV20-1 to TRBJ2-1; 14 positions match TRBD2. CDR1 and CDR2 (germline): DFQATT, SNEGSKA (reference sequence). The J segment lost 8 bases and the V segment lost 0 bases, leaving 9 bases of the junction unmatched. The CDR3 is 17 amino acids. In nucleotides, the CDR3 is TGCAGTGCTAGAGATCCAAGACTAGCGGGGGGGCCTGATGAGCAGTTCTTC. Protein: CSARDPRLAGGPDEQFF.

This clonotype was detected a few times. The chain employs TRBV9 and TRBJ2-5, with a weak D call TRBD2 (6 bases). This CDR3 is built from 13 residues. Deletions cut 3 bases from V and 5 bases from J, with 11 bases between. Per the germline V gene, CDR1 is SGDLS and CDR2 is YYNGEE. The CDR3 is CASSGRLDETQYF. The CDR3 DNA follows: TGTGCCAGCAGCGGCAGACTAGACGAGACCCAGTACTTC.

This chain uses TRBV5-1 with TRBJ2-3; D gene unclear. The V end lost 0 bases, the J end lost 2 bases, and 16 bases lay between the germline ends. This CDR3 comprises 17 residues. Germline V gene data show CDR1 as SGHRS and CDR2 as YFSETQ. The CDR3 DNA reads TGCGCCAGCAGCTTGGAAGGATCTGCTACCCCCACAGATACGCAGTATTTT. As protein: CASSLEGSATPTDTQYF. Full variable domain (missing parts from reference TRBV5-1 and TRBJ2-3): KAGVTQTPRYLIKTRGQQVTLSCSPISGHRSVSWYQQTPGQGLQFLFEYFSETQRNKGNFPGRFSGRQFSNSRSEMNVSTLELGDSALYLCASSLEGSATPTDTQYFGPGTRLTVL.